This is a list of T cell receptor beta chains from one sample in a study of T cells after yellow fever vaccination. TCRdb reanalysed the 5' RACE reads using MiXCR and keeps one entry per CDR3 protein. The table records 300,000 to 400,000 distinct CDR3 sequences, roughly 9.4% of them present only once. Source: PBMCs, taken on the day of the first yellow fever vaccination. The source of these receptors is a man between 18 and 35 years old who received the YFV17D yellow fever vaccine. The CDR3 runs from the conserved cysteine through the conserved F or W. A D gene is named only where the DNA matches it firmly.

V,D,J,CDR3
TRBV6-2/TRBV6-3,TRBD2,TRBJ2-7,CASSYPLAGSYEQYF
TRBV12-5,-,TRBJ2-3,CASAQSTDTQYF
TRBV7-2,-,TRBJ1-6,CASSSLGGPGSPLHF
TRBV5-5,-,TRBJ2-7,CASSPEGGLREQYF
TRBV10-3,TRBD2,TRBJ2-3,CAISDRTSGGVRDTQYF
TRBV7-2,-,TRBJ1-1,CASSLQQGKMNTEAFF
TRBV7-9,-,TRBJ1-4,CASSLAGLANEKLFF
TRBV5-1,-,TRBJ2-1,CASSLSSGLYNEQFF
TRBV11-2,-,TRBJ1-1,CASSTRPTMNTEAFF
TRBV9,-,TRBJ2-1,CASSVAQGGFRNEQFF
TRBV7-7,TRBD2,TRBJ2-5,CASSLQRGQETQYF
TRBV11-2,TRBD2,TRBJ2-5,CASSTPTSGTPKSPETQYF
TRBV25-1,-,TRBJ2-5,CASRPSSGGVETQYF
TRBV7-8,-,TRBJ2-5,CASSWTVQETQYF
TRBV5-1,TRBD1,TRBJ2-7,CASSLAPGGQAYEQYF
TRBV6-2/TRBV6-3,TRBD1,TRBJ2-7,CASSGQGATTYEQYF
TRBV12-3/TRBV12-4,TRBD1,TRBJ2-7,CASSLGTDFGQYF
TRBV30,-,TRBJ2-3,CAWGALADTQYF
TRBV20-1,TRBD2,TRBJ2-5,CSARVPSGAETQYF
TRBV29-1,-,TRBJ2-7,CSVRRGYEQYF
TRBV5-8,-,TRBJ2-5,CASSFRPQETQYF
TRBV12-3/TRBV12-4,-,TRBJ1-1,CASNARGRTRNTEAFF
TRBV3-1,TRBD2,TRBJ2-3,CASTGREGDTQYF
TRBV25-1,TRBD2,TRBJ2-5,CASSELRRSSGGSQETQYF
TRBV25-1,-,TRBJ2-3,CASSVPLGATHGQYF
TRBV24-1,-,TRBJ2-5,CATSDLSTRETQYF
TRBV12-3/TRBV12-4,-,TRBJ2-1,CASTGGAGYNEQFF
TRBV7-3,TRBD2,TRBJ2-1,CASTLDGGSYYNEQFF